This section outlines one TCR beta chain sequence together with its context. The antigen remains unidentified. The data were taken from a study of cytomegalovirus exposure and HLA in healthy donors. Across the whole study: Drawn from HLA-typed donors, roughly 87 million unique TCRs were held in an early data release. Most genotyped donors, around four fifths of 398, had Caucasian-associated genetic ancestry. Study-level points and caveats: Presence/absence analyses rested on an assumption that sequencing depth was roughly uniform across donors.

Germline assignment: CDR1 SGHNT and CDR2 YENEEA. V lost 1 base to trimming and J lost 5 bases, with 8 bases between them. CDR3 length equals 13 residues. The PCR employed 60 Vbeta primers together with 13 Jbeta primers. Profiled with immunoSEQ multiplex PCR; TCRdb holds only in-frame clones, not every one. The repertoire has some 170,000 clones, about three quarters of them found once; the top ten carry 4% to 5%. The receptor comes from a man younger than 35 in good health and CMV-seropositive. Sequencing used PBMCs. This chain links TRBV11-3 with TRBJ1-1; D may be TRBD1 (5 bases). Written as DNA, the CDR3 is TGTGCCAGCAGCTTAGCGCAGGGTACTGAAGCTTTCTTT. This translates into CASSLAQGTEAFF.